These 6 T cell receptor beta chains share one sample of origin, sequenced in a study of cytomegalovirus exposure and HLA in healthy donors. PCR was performed using 60 Vbeta and 13 Jbeta primers. Assay used: immunoSEQ multiplex PCR; TCRdb lists only in-frame clones, some missing. The table lists 150,000 to 200,000 clones, around 80% of them singletons. The sequenced sample was PBMCs. These receptors were obtained from a man in his forties in good health and CMV-seronegative.

The CDR3 coding sequence is TGTGCCTGGGCTCCCGACAGGGACCACGAGCAGTACGTC. It specifies CAWAPDRDHEQYV. This chain links TRBV30 with TRBJ2-7; TRBD1 agrees at 7 bases. The J segment lost 5 bases and the V segment lost 5 bases, leaving 9 bases of the junction unmatched. The germline V gene encodes CDR1 GTSNPN and CDR2 SVGIG (reference sequence). The CDR3 has 13 residues.

This clone turned up a few times. V usage is TRBV29-1 and J usage is TRBJ2-6; tentatively, D is TRBD1 (6 bases). With 6 bases removed from V and 0 bases from J, the gap between germline ends came to 6 bases. From germline, CDR1 is SQVTM and CDR2 ANQGSEA. The CDR3 runs to 13 residues. CDR3 sequence reads: CSVDSSGANVLTF. The CDR3 DNA reads as TGCAGCGTGGACAGCTCTGGGGCCAACGTCCTGACTTTC.

This chain joins TRBV29-1 and TRBJ2-1, with D perhaps matching TRBD2 (6 bases). CDR1 is SQVTM and CDR2 is ANQGSEA in the germline V gene. The germline V and J ends were trimmed by 4 bases and 4 bases, with 20 bases remaining between them. CDR3 size: 16 residues. As DNA, the CDR3 is TGCAGCGTTGTTGCCGCGGAGGGGAAAGGATACAATGAGCAGTTCTTC. Translating it yields CSVVAAEGKGYNEQFF.

This clone has more than one count but fewer than ten. The rearrangement joins TRBV2 to TRBJ1-1, with a possible D match to TRBD1 (5 bases). V was shortened by 9 bases and J by 1 base, with 9 bases between the two germline ends. CDR1 SNHLY and CDR2 FYNNEI come from the germline V gene. The length of the CDR3 is 12 residues. The CDR3 bases are TGTGCCAGAGGTACAGGGAACACTGAAGCTTTCTTT. Its translation: CARGTGNTEAFF. Based on the CDR3 plus reference TRBV2 and TRBJ1-1, the full variable domain is EPEVTQTPSHQVTQMGQEVILRCVPISNHLYFYWYRQILGQKVEFLVSFYNNEISEKSEIFDDQFSVERPDGSNFTLKIRSTKLEDSAMYFCARGTGNTEAFFGQGTRLTVV.

The genes are TRBV19 and TRBJ1-3; no reliable D call. The CDR3 has 14 amino acids. Trimming stripped 4 bases from V and 7 bases from J, with 14 bases between. CDR1 and CDR2 from the germline V gene are LNHDA and SQIVND (reference sequence). In DNA, the CDR3 is TGTGCCAGTAGTACACTTAACTCCGGGAACACCATATATTTT. Amino acid sequence: CASSTLNSGNTIYF.

In the case of this clone: The germline gene is not matched at one end of the junction; a read error may be the cause. The chain is built from TRBV5-1 and TRBJ2-6; D might be TRBD1 (5 bases). The CDR3 has 16 amino acids. CDR1 is SGHRS and CDR2 is YFSETQ in the germline V gene. CDR3 residues: CASSLTGPSGANGLTF. DNA of the CDR3: TGCGCCAGCAGCTTGACCGGGCCCTCTGGGGCCAACGGCCTGACTTTC.